This T cell receptor (beta chain) was recovered during a study of blood T cell repertoires in COVID-19. In the study overall: Both acute and convalescent COVID-19 samples were obtained from the United States, Italy and Spain.

V shed 4 bases and J shed 5 bases, with 15 bases lying between them. Looked up from germline, CDR1 is SGHRS and CDR2 is YFSETQ. The CDR3 length is 14 residues. Profiling relied on immunoSEQ multiplex PCR, and the TCRdb table lists in-frame clones only, not all of them. Found here are around 61,000 clones, 85% to 90% of them singletons; the top ten hold roughly 3.2%. The chain is built from TRBV5-1 and TRBJ1-1; perhaps TRBD1 as D (5 bases). The TCR sequence derives from a man aged 45 to 65 with active COVID-19. Source material: peripheral blood. The CDR3 DNA reads TGCGCCAGCAGCCGAGAGGCGGGGGGTACTGAAGCTTTCTTT. Translation: CASSREAGGTEAFF. The variable domain in full, with the rest retrieved from reference TRBV5-1 and TRBJ1-1, is KAGVTQTPRYLIKTRGQQVTLSCSPISGHRSVSWYQQTPGQGLQFLFEYFSETQRNKGNFPGRFSGRQFSNSRSEMNVSTLELGDSALYLCASSREAGGTEAFFGQGTRLTVV.